The 15 T cell receptor beta chains presented below share a single source sample, sequenced in a study of blood T cells in healthy people across ages. A sample-barcoded 5' primer and a J-beta primer mix were used in a second PCR of roughly 6 to 11 cycles. TCRdb re-derived calls from the 5' RACE reads in MiXCR, one entry per CDR3 protein. The sample comprises over 600,000 distinct CDR3 sequences, around a fifth of which are singletons, and under 4% rests with the top ten. The specimen was blood. The receptors were gathered from a man in his 70s in good health.

This clonotype was seen a handful of times. V and J are TRBV14 and TRBJ2-5, with D uncertain. The CDR3 has 12 residues. Germline CDR1 reads SGHDN; CDR2 reads FVKESK. V lost 3 bases to trimming and J lost 2 bases, with 4 bases between them. The CDR3 DNA reads TGTGCCAGCAGCCATAGTCAAGAGACCCAGTACTTC. Its protein product is CASSHSQETQYF. Full variable domain (missing parts from reference TRBV14 and TRBJ2-5): EAGVTQFPSHSVIEKGQTVTLRCDPISGHDNLYWYRRVMGKEIKFLLHFVKESKQDESGMPNNRFLAERTGGTYSTLKVQPAELEDSGVYFCASSHSQETQYFGPGTRLLVL.

The V call is TRBV5-1, the J call TRBJ1-2; 7 nucleotides match TRBD1. V shed 4 bases and J 8 bases; nucleotides not matched to a gene: 8. The germline V gene encodes CDR1 SGHRS and CDR2 YFSETQ. The CDR3 has 13 amino acids. This CDR3 is CASSNITGVGYTF. CDR3 sequence (DNA): TGCGCCAGCAGCAACATTACAGGGGTGGGCTACACCTTC.

About this clonotype: This clone may be a read error of a much larger clone one base away. The conserved final phenylalanine or tryptophan is absent from the CDR3, which likely points to a read error. This rearrangement joins TRBV4-1 to TRBJ1-2, with 8 bases aligning to TRBD1. The germline V gene encodes CDR1 MGHRA and CDR2 YSYEKL. The J segment lost 4 bases and the V segment lost 0 bases, leaving 4 bases of the junction unmatched. This CDR3 has 15 residues. The CDR3 bases are TGCGCCAGCAGCCAAGACGGGGACAGGCGCTATGGCTACACCTCC. It codes for CASSQDGDRRYGYTS.

This clonotype occurred a few times. This chain joins TRBV5-1 and TRBJ2-5; tentatively, D is TRBD2 (5 bases). Looked up from germline, CDR1 is SGHRS and CDR2 is YFSETQ. V lost 2 bases to trimming and J lost 2 bases, with 10 bases between them. There are 14 residues in the CDR3. For the CDR3, the DNA is TGCGCCAGCAGCTTTAATAGCGCACAAGAGACCCAGTACTTC. It encodes CASSFNSAQETQYF.

The V call is TRBV28, the J call TRBJ2-5; D is unclear. The CDR3 contains 14 residues. The V gene's germline CDR1 is MDHEN and CDR2 SYDVKM. With 1 base removed from V and 2 bases from J, the gap between germline ends came to 8 bases. The CDR3 loop is CASSLSRRQETQYF. Written as DNA, the CDR3 is TGTGCCAGCAGTTTATCGAGGAGACAAGAGACCCAGTACTTC. Using reference TRBV28 and TRBJ2-5 for the parts outside the CDR3, the full variable domain is DVKVTQSSRYLVKRTGEKVFLECVQDMDHENMFWYRQDPGLGLRLIYFSYDVKMKEKGDIPEGYSVSREKKERFSLILESASTNQTSMYLCASSLSRRQETQYFGPGTRLLVL.

This clonotype was picked up many times. This chain connects TRBV5-1 to TRBJ2-5; a possible D gene is TRBD1 (6 bases). The CDR3 has 12 amino acids. Trimming removed 7 bases at V and 5 bases at J, with 12 bases between. Germline V gene lookup returns CDR1 SGHRS and CDR2 YFSETQ. This CDR3 is CASAQGEETQYF. The DNA for the CDR3 is TGCGCCAGCGCACAGGGTGAGGAGACCCAGTACTTC.

In its sample, this clonotype was seen a few times. The chain links TRBV28 to TRBJ2-2; D gene uncertain. In germline, CDR1 is MDHEN, CDR2 SYDVKM. Trimming pared 6 bases from V and 2 bases from J, leaving 16 bases between. This CDR3 spans 16 amino acids. CDR3 nucleotide sequence: TGTGCCAGCAGCCCATGGCGGCAGATTAACACCGGGGAGCTGTTTTTT. Amino acid sequence: CASSPWRQINTGELFF.

V is TRBV9 and J is TRBJ2-5, with D tentatively TRBD1 or TRBD2 (5 bases each). The CDR3 is 17 amino acids. The germline V and J ends were trimmed by 0 bases and 2 bases, with 17 bases remaining between them. Per germline, CDR1 SGDLS and CDR2 YYNGEE. CDR3 loop: CASSVGRGANRQETQYF. Here the CDR3 DNA reads TGTGCCAGCAGCGTAGGTCGAGGGGCAAACCGGCAAGAGACCCAGTACTTC.

This chain joins TRBV13 and TRBJ1-1; D call uncertain. The CDR3 spans 17 residues. The ends were cut back, 6 bases at V and 9 bases at J, with 29 bases in the middle. Germline-derived CDR1 and CDR2 are PRHDT and FYEKMQ (reference sequence). The CDR3 coding sequence is TGTGCCAGCAGTTATCGCGAAGTTCCCCTCCTTGAAGTTAAAGCTTTCTTT. Its translation: CASSYREVPLLEVKAFF.

The chain links TRBV12-3 or TRBV12-4 to TRBJ2-7; 8 nucleotides line up with TRBD2. This CDR3 is 15 amino acids long. With 3 bases clipped from V and 7 bases from J, the junction kept 11 bases outside the gene matches. The CDR3 DNA reads as TGTGCCAGCAGTTTCGGGCTAGCGGGCCCTAGGGAGCAGTACTTC. This gives the protein CASSFGLAGPREQYF.

As regards this clonotype: The junction departs from the called germline gene at one end, perhaps through a read error. The CDR3 region is CVSSFGRATNEKLFF. CDR3 nucleotide sequence: TGCGTCAGCAGCTTCGGCCGGGCAACTAATGAAAAACTGTTTTTT. V gene TRBV5-1 combines with J gene TRBJ1-4; D gene uncertain. Germline-derived CDR1 and CDR2 are SGHRS and YFSETQ. The CDR3 has 15 residues.

The chain has TRBV27 and TRBJ2-1; 9 nucleotides match TRBD2. Trimming removed 6 bases from V and 0 bases from J; junction bases left unmatched: 9. The CDR3 covers 17 residues. CDR1 and CDR2 from the germline V gene are MNHEY and SMNVEV (reference sequence). CDR3 amino acids: CASRGLAGPSSYNEQFF. In DNA, the CDR3 is TGTGCCAGCAGGGGCCTAGCGGGACCGAGCTCCTACAATGAGCAGTTCTTC.

The chain joins TRBV19 to TRBJ2-2; D possibly corresponds to TRBD2 (5 bases). The V end was cut by 4 bases, the J end by 3 bases, with 9 bases between. There are 14 residues in the CDR3. Germline loops: CDR1 LNHDA, CDR2 SQIVND (reference sequence). This chain's CDR3 is CASSTGIHTGELFF. CDR3 nucleotides: TGTGCCAGTAGTACGGGGATCCACACCGGGGAGCTGTTTTTT.

This clonotype was detected ten times or more. V is TRBV11-2 and J is TRBJ2-2, with D possibly TRBD1 on 5 matching bases. The CDR3 is made up of 13 amino acids. V shed 5 bases and J shed 4 bases, with 8 bases lying between them. The germline CDR1 and CDR2 sequences are SGHAT and FQNNGV. As DNA, the CDR3 is TGTGCCAGCAGCCCAGGGTTCACCGGGGAGCTGTTTTTT. It specifies CASSPGFTGELFF. Full variable domain (rest looked up from reference TRBV11-2 and TRBJ2-2): EAGVAQSPRYKIIEKRQSVAFWCNPISGHATLYWYQQILGQGPKLLIQFQNNGVVDDSQLPKDRFSAERLKGVDSTLKIQPAKLEDSAVYLCASSPGFTGELFFGEGSRLTVL.

The chain couples TRBV12-3 or TRBV12-4 to TRBJ1-4; a possible D gene is TRBD1 (5 bases). V was pared by 7 bases and J by 0 bases, with 12 bases between. The CDR3 covers 15 residues. CDR3 region: CASKGQSATNEKLFF. CDR3 nucleotides: TGTGCCAGCAAGGGGCAGTCTGCAACTAATGAAAAACTGTTTTTT.